This T cell receptor beta chain is from a study of identifying expanded T cells in peripheral blood. A remark on this clone: Antigen: not known.

Clones were sequenced by immunoSEQ multiplex PCR, and TCRdb holds only the in-frame ones, with some missing. The sample holds tens of thousands of clones; approximately 83% are singletons and the top ten take approximately 19%. Notes on the study in general: About 1.2 clones differed between technical replicates, versus about 17 and 20 over time.

Germline lookup yields CDR1 SGHVS and CDR2 FQNEAQ. The CDR3 spans 16 residues. V dropped 0 bases and J dropped 2; count of bases not matched to a gene: 4. This sequence originates from a person aged 18 to 75 in good health. Sequencing used blood. The chain uses TRBV7-8 and TRBJ2-1; 7 bases match TRBD2. DNA of the CDR3: TGTGCCAGCAGCTTAGCCGCTAGCGGCCCCTACAATGAGCAGTTCTTC. This encodes CASSLAASGPYNEQFF.